Reported below is one TCR beta chain. No cognate antigen has been identified for it. The sample holds no much larger clone one base away, and base qualities are not on file. Library construction relied on 5' RACE. Instrument on record: NextSeq 500. Unique molecular identifiers were attached to individual cDNA molecules in the TCR library protocol so that sequencing error and PCR bias could be corrected. Both TCR alpha and beta chains were sequenced, and tight co-correlation was observed between alpha and beta sequence abundances in each sample. Regarding the original processing steps: V gene, J gene and CDR3 annotation of TCR sequences was performed with Decombinator V4. TCRs were defined as expanded if a significant change between any two time points was detected under a Poisson model with p below 0.0001. Abundances of TCRs were expressed as counts per million after normalisation to the total number of TCRs sequenced in each sample. MAIT TCRs were defined by TRAV1-2 paired with TRAJ12, TRAJ20 or TRAJ33, and iNKT TCRs by TRAV10 paired with TRAJ18. VDJdb, accessed 1 November 2021, was searched for CMV, EBV and SARS-CoV-2 annotated TCRs, with TCRs annotated for multiple antigens excluded. The public reads were run again by TCRdb, first through fastp at Q25 and then through MiXCR, and only productive beta chains were kept. Rows merge per CDR3 protein into single entries with the most common DNA and genes. The V and J calls follow TCRdb's processing rather than the paper's. The sample table shows 80,000 to 95,000 distinct CDR3 sequences, and roughly 17% are seen once. The ten largest clones take up approximately 5.1% of the sample.

The study was a case-control design nested within a healthcare worker cohort in London, UK, with weekly nasopharyngeal swab PCR tests and blood sampling. Healthcare workers were recruited between 23 and 31 March 2020, during the week of the UK lockdown, and were followed weekly for up to roughly 15 weeks. The CDR3 runs 15 residues from the cysteine to the phenylalanine. The sequence is cut down to CDR3 DNA, 45 bases in frame from base 1. Taken from the germline V gene, the CDR1 and CDR2 loops are KGHDR and SFDVKD. Germline trimming amounts to 4 bases on V and 4 bases on J, with 7 as the count of junction bases outside the gene matches. This sample is drawn from a study of early T cells in non-severe SARS-CoV-2 infection (dated by TCRdb to the early 2020s). With regard to the full study: Because TCR sequencing relied on bulk RNA taken from unsorted whole blood, pairing of alpha and beta chains was not possible. Summary of the overall study and its limitations: VDJdb matching was skewed toward anti-spike CD8 responses and likely underestimated virus-specific expansions by missing private and CD4 specificities.

This chain joins TRBV24-1 to TRBJ2-3; TRBD1 fits 7 bases in the junction. This sequence originates from an adult who was a healthcare worker with PCR-confirmed SARS-CoV-2 infection or an uninfected control (not recorded which). The sequences come from whole blood, collected at baseline. CDR3 sequence: CATSDPRQGADTQYF. The base sequence is TGTGCCACCAGTGACCCTCGACAGGGCGCAGATACGCAGTATTTT.